This T cell receptor beta chain derives from a study of shared clonotypes between healthy human individuals. At the level of the study: For every donor, three CD4 naive, three CD4 memory, two CD8 naive and one CD8 memory plates were used.

Positively selected for CCR7, the CD45RO-negative cells used as naive CD8 cells excluded terminally differentiated effector memory CD45RA+ cells. The CDR3 extends over 15 amino acids. The V and J ends lost 3 bases and 5 bases, in that order; junction bases with no gene match: 7. Per germline, CDR1 MGHDK and CDR2 SYGVNS. Study-wide points: Sorted-subset samples were not fully sequenced, rarefaction indicated.

Using immunoSEQ multiplex PCR, the repertoire was profiled, and TCRdb retains in-frame clones only, with some absent. The sample has some 1,900,000 clones, approximately 94% seen once. In its sample, this clone was seen once. Antigen specificity is unknown. The source of this sequence is a man aged 18-30 years in good health. This chain uses TRBV25-1 with TRBJ2-5; 9 bases map to TRBD1. The sequencing input was naive CD8+ T cells sorted from blood. CDR3 protein: CASSDPGQGRETQYF. Written as DNA, the CDR3 is TGTGCCAGCAGTGACCCGGGACAGGGTAGGGAGACCCAGTACTTC.